This T cell receptor (beta chain) was found in a study of shared clonotypes between healthy human individuals. Of note for this clone: Antigen unknown. Different DNA sequences within this sample yield the same CDR3.

Clones were read by immunoSEQ multiplex PCR, and TCRdb kept only the in-frame ones, dropping some. The table lists 2 million to 2.5 million clones, under 97% of them singletons. Regarding the study as a whole: Relative to clonotypes present in all four donors, those not shared had lower generation probabilities.

This CDR3 is built from 15 residues. Germline CDR1 reads SGHRS; CDR2 reads YFSETQ. V gave up 5 bases and J gave up 0 bases; unmatched junction bases: 2. Sequencing was performed on naive CD4+ T cells sorted from blood. Subset reported: CD45RA+ positively selected. The sequence was collected from a man aged 18 to 30 in good health. The chain is built from TRBV5-1 and TRBJ2-3, with 11 positions matching TRBD2. The CDR3 loop reads CASRTSGTSTDTQYF. CDR3 nucleotides: TGCGCCAGCAGGACTAGCGGGACAAGCACAGATACGCAGTATTTT.